Following are 24 T cell receptor beta chains from one sample sequenced in a study of T cells after posttransplantation cyclophosphamide. Generated by immunoSEQ multiplex PCR, the TCRdb table keeps only in-frame clones and is missing some. The sample carries just over 65,000 clones, roughly 93% recorded once. Source material: PBMCs. The receptors stem from a woman aged 25 to 45 in good health and a related stem cell transplant donor.

This clone was detected only once. V gene TRBV7-2 combines with J gene TRBJ2-5; D may match TRBD1 or TRBD2 (5 bases each). Per the germline V gene, CDR1 is SGHTA and CDR2 is FQGNSA. This CDR3 has 14 amino acids. Trimming stripped 6 bases from V and 2 bases from J, with 13 bases between. The CDR3 coding sequence is TGTGCCAGCAGTATTAAAGGGACGCAAGAGACCCAGTACTTC. This codes for CASSIKGTQETQYF.

The chain has TRBV7-2 and TRBJ1-1, with D possibly TRBD1 on 5 matching bases. Germline V gene data show CDR1 as SGHTA and CDR2 as FQGNSA. Trimming stripped 0 bases from V and 1 base from J, with 9 bases between. CDR3 length equals 15 residues. In DNA, the CDR3 is TGTGCCAGCAGCTTAGCAGGCGGACAGAACACTGAAGCTTTCTTT. It encodes CASSLAGGQNTEAFF.

The J gene is TRBJ2-1, the V gene TRBV2, with 9 bases matching TRBD1. The CDR3 loop spans 15 amino acids. Germline-derived CDR1 and CDR2 are SNHLY and FYNNEI. J lost 8 bases, V lost 2 bases, and 7 bases had no gene match. CDR3 residues: CASSELRDRVDEQFF. The CDR3 coding sequence is TGTGCCAGCAGTGAACTCCGGGACAGGGTCGATGAGCAGTTCTTC.

This clone has just one count. The chain is built from TRBV5-1 and TRBJ2-3, with 10 bases fitting TRBD1. V shed 4 bases, J shed 2 bases, and the junction held 4 bases outside the gene matches. Germline V gene sequence: CDR1 SGHRS, CDR2 YFSETQ. The length of the CDR3 is 15 residues. The CDR3 region has the DNA TGCGCCAGCAGCCGGGACAGGGGCATCACAGATACGCAGTATTTT. Amino acid sequence: CASSRDRGITDTQYF.

This rearrangement joins TRBV19 to TRBJ2-1; 7 bases fit TRBD2. From germline, CDR1 is LNHDA and CDR2 SQIVND (reference sequence). This CDR3 is 15 amino acids long. Trimming removed 6 bases from V and 1 base from J; junction bases left unmatched: 6. The CDR3 region has the DNA TGTGCCAGTAGGGGGGGGATGGGGTCCTACAATGAGCAGTTCTTC. Its translation: CASRGGMGSYNEQFF.

The chain joins TRBV5-4 to TRBJ1-5; D might be TRBD1 (5 bases). This CDR3 has 16 residues. V lost 6 bases to trimming and J lost 4 bases, with 20 bases between them. CDR1 and CDR2 (germline): SGHNT, YYREEE (reference sequence). The CDR3, as DNA: TGTGCCAGCATCCGGAAGCAGGGAAAAGGGAATCAGCCCCAGCATTTT. It is translated as CASIRKQGKGNQPQHF.

The rearrangement joins TRBV11-3 to TRBJ1-2; tentative D call: TRBD1 (5 bases). In germline, CDR1 is SGHNT, CDR2 YENEEA. This CDR3 comprises 13 residues. V was pared by 5 bases and J by 2 bases, with 9 bases between. The CDR3 nucleotides are TGTGCCAGCAGCCGACAGAGGAACTATGGCTACACCTTC. This sequence encodes CASSRQRNYGYTF.

This clone showed up just once. CDR3 bases: TGTGCCAGCAGCTTAGAATCTGTTGAAGCTTTCTTT. Its translation: CASSLESVEAFF. This rearrangement joins TRBV7-9 to TRBJ1-1; D unclear. V was trimmed by 1 base and J by 7 bases, leaving 7 bases between them. Germline V gene sequence: CDR1 SEHNR, CDR2 FQNEAQ (reference sequence). The CDR3 has 12 residues.

This chain's CDR3 is CAISVGANSPLHF. CDR3 DNA: TGTGCCATCAGTGTGGGGGCGAACTCACCCCTCCACTTT. The chain couples TRBV10-3 to TRBJ1-6, with D perhaps matching TRBD1 (6 bases). The CDR3 runs 13 residues. Germline V lookup: CDR1 ENHRY, CDR2 SYGVKD. Trimming removed 4 bases from V and 10 bases from J, with 11 bases in between.

The V call is TRBV9, the J call TRBJ1-3; TRBD1 might be the D (6 bases). The germline gives CDR1 SGDLS, CDR2 YYNGEE. The length of the CDR3 is 14 residues. V was clipped by 3 bases and J by 4 bases, with 11 bases between them. As DNA, the CDR3 is TGTGCCAGCAGCGCAGGACAGCGAGGAAACACCATATATTTT. This encodes CASSAGQRGNTIYF.

CDR3 DNA: TGTGCCAGCAGTTACTCGACAGGTCAAGGTGGCTACACCTTC. Translating it yields CASSYSTGQGGYTF. J is TRBJ1-2 and V is TRBV6-5; the D gene is possibly TRBD1 (6 bases). This CDR3 contains 14 residues. Germline CDR1 and CDR2: MNHEY and SVGAGI. The germline V and J ends were trimmed by 0 bases and 7 bases, with 12 bases remaining between them.

The chain is built from TRBV7-3 and TRBJ2-1; D remains ambiguous. The CDR3 is 12 amino acids. With 0 bases removed from V and 8 bases from J, the gap between germline ends came to 5 bases. CDR1 SGHTA and CDR2 FQGTGA come from the germline V gene. The CDR3 loop is CASSLTMDEQFF. CDR3 in DNA: TGTGCCAGCAGCTTAACCATGGATGAGCAGTTCTTC.

V usage is TRBV19 and J usage is TRBJ1-5, with D hard to call. Trimming removed 1 base from V and 1 base from J, with 8 bases in between. Germline V CDR1 and CDR2: LNHDA, SQIVND (reference sequence). The CDR3 is 15 residues long. The CDR3 DNA is TGTGCCAGTAGTATAGCAGTGGGGAGCAATCAGCCCCAGCATTTT. This sequence encodes CASSIAVGSNQPQHF.

The chain combines TRBV30 with TRBJ2-7; D possibly corresponds to TRBD2 (5 bases). The CDR3 extends over 12 amino acids. Germline loops: CDR1 GTSNPN, CDR2 SVGIG (reference sequence). V gave up 0 bases and J gave up 5 bases, with 8 bases separating them. CDR3 region: CAWSVSGNEQYF. The CDR3 region has the DNA TGTGCCTGGAGTGTTTCGGGGAACGAGCAGTACTTC.

This clone was recorded once. The genes are TRBV7-2 and TRBJ1-2; no reliable D call. V gave up 3 bases and J gave up 7 bases, with 9 bases separating them. The germline V gene has CDR1 SGHTA and CDR2 FQGNSA. CDR3 size: 12 residues. The CDR3 reads CASSFSLFGYTF. CDR3 sequence (DNA): TGTGCCAGCAGCTTTTCGCTGTTTGGCTACACCTTC.

The chain carries TRBV6-4 and TRBJ1-1; D is unresolved. This CDR3 contains 13 residues. Between the trimmed V and J ends, which lost 5 bases and 1 base, there was a span of 8 bases. CDR1 MRHNA and CDR2 SNTAGT come from the germline V gene. The CDR3 reads CASSHGENTEAFF. The CDR3 DNA is TGTGCCAGCAGTCACGGTGAGAACACTGAAGCTTTCTTT.

V and J are TRBV2 and TRBJ1-1; TRBD1 aligns across 8 bases. V lost 9 bases to trimming and J lost 1 base; unmatched junction nucleotides: 7. The CDR3 has 14 amino acids. Germline CDR1 SNHLY, CDR2 FYNNEI. The CDR3 DNA follows: TGTGCCAGGACAGGGGTCAACCCGAACACTGAAGCTTTCTTT. Its translation is CARTGVNPNTEAFF.

The chain couples TRBV4-3 to TRBJ2-3; D gene uncertain. The V gene's germline CDR1 is LGHNA and CDR2 YSLEER. The ends were cut back, 0 bases at V and 4 bases at J, with 11 bases in the middle. This CDR3 is built from 15 residues. This CDR3 is CASSQDPGHADTQYF. CDR3 in DNA: TGCGCCAGCAGCCAAGATCCCGGGCACGCAGATACGCAGTATTTT.

The CDR3 spells CASSQDLGSGPSNQPQHF. The DNA for the CDR3 is TGCGCCAGCAGCCAAGATTTGGGCTCGGGACCCAGCAATCAGCCCCAGCATTTT. The chain employs TRBV4-3 and TRBJ1-5; D is possibly TRBD1 (5 bases). Germline V lookup: CDR1 LGHNA, CDR2 YSLEER. V gave up 0 bases and J gave up 1 base, with 16 bases separating them. This CDR3 has 18 residues.

The chain couples TRBV5-1 to TRBJ2-3, with a tentative D call TRBD2 (5 bases). V was trimmed by 2 bases and J by 2 bases, leaving 12 bases between them. Germline values: CDR1 SGHRS, CDR2 YFSETQ. The CDR3 contains 15 residues. The DNA for the CDR3 is TGCGCCAGCAGCTTAGCGGTGGACTTCACAGATACGCAGTATTTT. This gives the protein CASSLAVDFTDTQYF.

V and J are TRBV29-1 and TRBJ1-4; no clear D gene. Deletions cut 7 bases from V and 4 bases from J, with 10 bases between. The germline V gene has CDR1 SQVTM and CDR2 ANQGSEA. The CDR3 extends over 12 amino acids. The CDR3 DNA is TGCAGCGCACTAACGGTTAATGAAAAACTGTTTTTT. Its protein is CSALTVNEKLFF.

The chain combines TRBV7-7 with TRBJ2-5, with D perhaps matching TRBD1 (6 bases). CDR3 length equals 14 residues. Germline values: CDR1 SSHAT, CDR2 FNYEAQ (reference sequence). V was cut by 0 bases and J by 4 bases, with 9 bases left in between. CDR3 DNA sequence: TGTGCCAGCAGCTTAGCGCGCAGGGGAGAGACCCAGTACTTC. It codes for CASSLARRGETQYF. The full variable domain, its missing parts supplied by reference TRBV7-7 and TRBJ2-5, is GAGVSQSPRYKVTKRGQDVTLRCDPISSHATLYWYQQALGQGPEFLTYFNYEAQPDKSGLPSDRFSAERPEGSISTLTIQRTEQRDSAMYRCASSLARRGETQYFGPGTRLLVL.

The chain is built from TRBV30 and TRBJ1-5; D gene uncertain. The V and J ends lost 2 bases and 4 bases respectively, with 12 bases between them. CDR3 size: 14 residues. Germline V gene lookup returns CDR1 GTSNPN and CDR2 SVGIG (reference sequence). CDR3 nucleotides: TGTGCCTGGAGTCCGAGCCTAATTAATCAGCCCCAGCATTTT. Its protein product is CAWSPSLINQPQHF.

The chain is built from TRBV6-5 and TRBJ1-1; D perhaps matches TRBD1 (6 bases). V lost 5 bases, J lost 3 bases, and 13 bases lay in between. Germline V gives CDR1 MNHEY, CDR2 SVGAGI. The length of the CDR3 is 14 residues. CDR3 region: CASSMRGGDTEAFF. CDR3 DNA: TGTGCCAGCAGTATGAGGGGGGGGGACACTGAAGCTTTCTTT.